The 29 T cell receptor beta chains below come from one sample, sequenced in a study of CD8+CD57+ T cells in acquired aplastic anemia (dated by TCRdb to the late 2010s). Flow cytometry had shown CD8+CD57+ cell expansion in the patients selected for sequencing. For sequencing, an Illumina HiSeq 2000 was employed. Profiling of TCR beta VDJ combinations and CDR3 sequences used genomic DNA as the template. The public reads were reanalyzed by TCRdb: fastp trimming at Q25, MiXCR alignment, in-frame beta chains only. Each record represents a unique CDR3 protein, reported with the most common genes and DNA among its rows. The sample profile shows 270,000 or so distinct CDR3 sequences; approximately 80% of them were found once. Less than 50% of the sample belongs to the ten largest clones. The sequenced sample was sorted CD4+, CD8+, or CD8+CD57+ T cells (not recorded which) from PBMCs. The receptors originated from a human donor with aplastic anemia.

The rearrangement uses TRBV9 and TRBJ1-1, with 10 bases fitting TRBD1. Germline-derived CDR1 and CDR2 are SGDLS and YYNGEE. The CDR3 sequence is 15 residues long. Germline trimming cut 4 bases from V and 12 bases from J; bases unmatched to any gene: 15. The CDR3 loop is CASSPDDRGLQSPFF. The CDR3 nucleotides read TGTGCCAGCAGCCCCGATGACAGGGGGCTACAATCACCTTTCTTT.

This clonotype was seen only once. Germline is not matched at one junction end, which may reflect a read error. The chain joins TRBV7-9 to TRBJ2-2; D is perhaps TRBD1 or TRBD2 (5 bases each). The germline V gene has CDR1 SEHNR and CDR2 FQNEAQ (reference sequence). The CDR3 has 16 residues. Written as DNA, the CDR3 is TGCGCCAGCCGCTTCCGGGACGGAGCCTCGACGGGTGAGCTGTTTTTT. Amino acids: CASRFRDGASTGELFF.

This clonotype was counted ten times or more. CDR3 sequence reads: CASSHGDVNEQYF. The DNA for the CDR3 is TGTGCCAGCAGCCACGGGGATGTGAACGAGCAGTACTTC. This sequence joins TRBV25-1 and TRBJ2-7, with D possibly being TRBD2 (5 bases). Germline V lookup: CDR1 MGHDK, CDR2 SYGVNS. This CDR3 comprises 13 residues. Trimming left V 6 bases short and J 5 bases short, with 14 bases between.

This chain joins TRBV9 and TRBJ1-1; D gene ambiguous. Per germline, CDR1 SGDLS and CDR2 YYNGEE. With 5 bases removed from V and 7 bases from J, the gap between germline ends came to 21 bases. This CDR3 has 15 amino acids. CDR3 region: CASRLAGGSQDEAFF. The CDR3 DNA reads as TGTGCCAGCAGATTAGCTGGCGGAAGTCAAGATGAAGCTTTCTTT.

The V gene is TRBV9, the J gene TRBJ1-5, with TRBD1 matching 7 bases. CDR3 length equals 16 residues. CDR1 is SGDLS, CDR2 YYNGEE, per germline. V lost 3 bases to trimming and J lost 11 bases; unmatched junction nucleotides: 17. CDR3: CASSGGGVGYEQSQHF. CDR3 nucleotides: TGTGCCAGCAGCGGAGGGGGCGTTGGCTACGAGCAGTCCCAGCATTTT.

CDR3 sequence: CASSLDLSYTDTPFF. DNA of the CDR3: TGTGCCAGCAGCTTAGATCTGTCTTACACAGATACACCTTTCTTT. The chain couples TRBV7-3 to TRBJ1-1, with D unclear. The CDR3 has 15 residues. V was trimmed by 2 bases and J by 12 bases, leaving 22 bases between them. Germline loops: CDR1 SGHTA, CDR2 FQGTGA. Filled out from reference TRBV7-3 and TRBJ1-1, the complete variable domain reads GAGVSQTPSNKVTEKGKYVELRCDPISGHTALYWYRQSLGQGPEFLIYFQGTGAADDSGLPNDRFFAVRPEGSVSTLKIQRTERGDSAVYLCASSLDLSYTDTPFFGQGTRLTVV.

This clonotype came up once. It is likely a read error, because the conserved phenylalanine at the end of the CDR3 is missing. The limits of the CDR3 on the DNA are not certain, so only TCRdb's listed CDR3 is given. The V gene is TRBV7-2, the J gene TRBJ2-1; the DNA was not compared with TRBD1, the D call given in the table. Termini included, the CDR3 measures 13 amino acids. Germline CDR1 SGHTA, CDR2 FQGNSA. CDR3 region: CASSVRGSHKESL.

This rearrangement joins TRBV9 to TRBJ2-3, with D maybe TRBD1 (6 bases). Per the germline V gene, CDR1 is SGDLS and CDR2 is YYNGEE. Deletions cut 4 bases from V and 7 bases from J, with 16 bases between. This CDR3 has 14 residues. The CDR3 loop reads CASSLGAAHNTQYF. The CDR3 DNA follows: TGTGCCAGCAGCTTGGGGGCAGCGCACAATACGCAGTATTTT.

V gene TRBV12-3 or TRBV12-4 combines with J gene TRBJ2-5; D is uncertain. This CDR3 is built from 12 residues. Trimming left V 11 bases short and J 5 bases short, with 15 bases between. The CDR3 sequence: CAGRRARETQYF. The CDR3 bases are TGTGCCGGACGCCGGGCTAGGGAGACCCAGTACTTC.

The genes are TRBV7-2 and TRBJ2-7; D is tentatively TRBD1 or TRBD2 (6 bases each). Trimming stripped 3 bases from V and 10 bases from J, with 22 bases between. CDR1 and CDR2 (germline): SGHTA, FQGNSA. The CDR3 contains 15 residues. CDR3 amino acids: CASSLGGWGDYGQYV. CDR3 nucleotide sequence: TGTGCCAGCAGCTTGGGGGGCTGGGGCGACTATGGCCAGTACGTC.

This clonotype was recorded only once. The CDR3 ends on some other residue instead of the conserved phenylalanine or tryptophan, so this is likely a read error. No DNA is shown, since the ends of the CDR3 on it are uncertain; the CDR3 is the one TCRdb lists. The rearrangement links TRBV7-3 to TRBJ2-3; the table's D gene call, TRBD2, was not cross checked with the DNA. The CDR3 numbers 13 amino acids, ends counted. Germline V gives CDR1 SGHTA, CDR2 FQGTGA. This chain's CDR3 is CASSRRATDVEHC.

The rearrangement links TRBV6-1 to TRBJ1-2, with D tentatively TRBD1 (5 bases). The germline gives CDR1 MNHNS, CDR2 SASEGT. The CDR3 runs 16 residues. Between the trimmed V and J ends, which lost 6 bases and 0 bases, there was a span of 17 bases. CDR3: CASSRVKEHANYGYTF. CDR3 sequence (DNA): TGTGCCAGCAGCAGGGTAAAAGAACATGCTAACTATGGCTACACCTTC.

Concerning this clonotype: The missing conserved phenylalanine or tryptophan at the end of this CDR3 makes a read error likely. The DNA is left out, because the CDR3 cannot be placed on it with certainty; the CDR3 is given as TCRdb lists it. The chain has TRBV2 and TRBJ2-3; the listed D gene, TRBD2, was not tested against the DNA. Germline loops: CDR1 SNHLY, CDR2 FYNNEI. The CDR3 is 12 amino acids in total, end residues counted. The CDR3 reads CASGEGATTPHY.

This clonotype occurred once. This chain links TRBV2 with TRBJ2-1, with D perhaps matching TRBD2 (5 bases). This CDR3 comprises 14 residues. Germline V gene data show CDR1 as SNHLY and CDR2 as FYNNEI. The DNA of the CDR3 is TGTAGCTTCGGTCCGGGGTCGATTTACAATGAGCAGTTCTTC. It translates to CSFGPGSIYNEQFF.

This chain connects TRBV7-9 to TRBJ2-3, with TRBD1 matching over 8 bases. V lost 4 bases to trimming and J lost 6 bases; unmatched junction nucleotides: 6. This CDR3 has 14 residues. Looked up from germline, CDR1 is SEHNR and CDR2 is FQNEAQ (reference sequence). The CDR3 here is CASSSAGGHDTQYF. Here the CDR3 DNA reads TGTGCCAGCAGCTCCGCAGGGGGCCACGATACGCAGTATTTT. Drawing the rest from reference TRBV7-9 and TRBJ2-3, the complete variable domain is DTGVSQNPRHKITKRGQNVTFRCDPISEHNRLYWYRQTLGQGPEFLTYFQNEAQLEKSRLLSDRFSAERPKGSFSTLEIQRTEQGDSAMYLCASSSAGGHDTQYFGPGTRLTVL.

Comments on this clonotype: This is likely a read error, given that the CDR3 carries no conserved phenylalanine or tryptophan at its end. The limits of the CDR3 on the DNA are not certain, so only TCRdb's listed CDR3 is given. The J gene is TRBJ1-2, the V gene TRBV7-8. Counting both end residues, the CDR3 totals 13 amino acids. Germline V gene data show CDR1 as SGHVS and CDR2 as FQNEAQ. Here the CDR3 reads CASSQGGGRNKKY.

CDR3 sequence: CASSFHRVLEGYTQHF. The CDR3 region has the DNA TGTGCCAGCAGCTTCCACAGGGTATTAGAAGGCTACACCCAGCATTTT. The chain links TRBV7-9 to TRBJ1-5; maybe TRBD1 (6 bases). The CDR3 runs to 16 residues. Germline V CDR1 and CDR2: SEHNR, FQNEAQ (reference sequence). Trimming cost V 3 bases and J 11 bases, with 23 bases left between them.

The CDR3 loop is CASSIRPGTPNEQFF. In nucleotides, the CDR3 is TGCGCCAGCAGTATCCGCCCTGGGACTCCCAATGAGCAGTTCTTC. The chain couples TRBV10-2 to TRBJ2-1, with D possibly being TRBD2 (6 bases). Trimming removed 5 bases at V and 6 bases at J, with 17 bases between. This CDR3 is built from 15 residues. CDR1 WSHSY and CDR2 SAAADI come from the germline V gene.

This chain connects TRBV25-1 to TRBJ2-1; either TRBD1 or TRBD2 may fit D (5 bases each). Trimming removed 1 base at V and 2 bases at J, with 9 bases between. CDR3 length: 15 residues. The germline V gene has CDR1 MGHDK and CDR2 SYGVNS. CDR3 coding DNA: TGTGCCAGCAGTGAATCAGGGAGCGCCTACAATGAGCAGTTCTTC. This gives the protein CASSESGSAYNEQFF. The full variable domain, in which reference TRBV25-1 and TRBJ2-1 provide the parts outside the CDR3, is EADIYQTPRYLVIGTGKKITLECSQTMGHDKMYWYQQDPGMELHLIHYSYGVNSTEKGDLSSESTVSRIRTEHFPLTLESARPSHTSQYLCASSESGSAYNEQFFGPGTRLTVL.

V gene TRBV7-2 combines with J gene TRBJ2-6; D is uncertain. The CDR3 is 16 amino acids. V shed 0 bases and J shed 10 bases, with 16 bases lying between them. The germline V gene encodes CDR1 SGHTA and CDR2 FQGNSA. The CDR3 DNA follows: TGTGCCAGCAGCTTAGCGGGTGGCTCCGAGGCGAACGTCCTGACTTTC. Protein: CASSLAGGSEANVLTF.

The chain uses TRBV19 and TRBJ1-2, with 8 bases matching TRBD1. The germline V gene encodes CDR1 LNHDA and CDR2 SQIVND (reference sequence). V shed 4 bases and J 0 bases; nucleotides not matched to a gene: 7. The CDR3 is made up of 16 amino acids. CDR3 in DNA: TGTGCCAGTAGTACCGGTCGACAGGGGACTAACTATGGCTACACCTTC. It encodes CASSTGRQGTNYGYTF.

The CDR3 nucleotides read TGTGCCAGCTCAGAGTCTTCAGGAGAACAAATTAATGAAAAACTGTTTTTT. Protein sequence: CASSESSGEQINEKLFF. The gene calls are TRBV6-2 or TRBV6-3 and TRBJ1-4, with D unresolved. The CDR3 contains 17 residues. Per germline, CDR1 MNHEY and CDR2 SVGEGT. Trimming cost V 8 bases and J 4 bases, with 23 bases left between them.

This sequence joins TRBV7-8 and TRBJ1-5; D call uncertain. The CDR3 is 17 residues long. The V gene lost 2 bases and the J gene lost 0 bases, with 14 bases spanning the gap. CDR1 SGHVS and CDR2 FQNEAQ come from the germline V gene. DNA for the CDR3: TGTGCCAGCAGCTTACAGGCAGACGGGAATAGCAATCAGCCCCAGCATTTT. Its protein product is CASSLQADGNSNQPQHF.

This clonotype was detected only a few times. V usage is TRBV5-1 and J usage is TRBJ2-3; D not certain. V was shortened by 4 bases and J by 0 bases, with 6 bases between the two germline ends. Germline loops: CDR1 SGHRS, CDR2 YFSETQ. This CDR3 has 13 residues. DNA for the CDR3: TGCGCCAGCAGCACGGACAGCACAGATACGCAGTATTTT. Translating it yields CASSTDSTDTQYF. Together with reference TRBV5-1 and TRBJ2-3, the CDR3 gives the full variable domain: KAGVTQTPRYLIKTRGQQVTLSCSPISGHRSVSWYQQTPGQGLQFLFEYFSETQRNKGNFPGRFSGRQFSNSRSEMNVSTLELGDSALYLCASSTDSTDTQYFGPGTRLTVL.

About this clonotype: The CDR3 end shows no conserved phenylalanine or tryptophan, and so a read error is likely. The DNA is omitted, as the CDR3 cannot be located on it reliably, and the CDR3 follows TCRdb's listing. The CDR3 loop is CASSSSGTWGQYQ. V usage is TRBV7-3 and J usage is TRBJ2-3; the table's TRBD2 call for D was not verified on the DNA. Germline CDR1 reads SGHTA; CDR2 reads FQGTGA. The CDR3 is 13 amino acids long, termini counted.

Note on this clonotype: Sequence at one end of the junction differs from germline and may be a read error. The chain is built from TRBV5-1 and TRBJ2-3; TRBD1 or TRBD2 may be the D gene (6 bases each). Germline CDR1 is SGHRS and CDR2 is YFSETQ. The CDR3 length is 12 residues. CDR3: CASSVGGHKKYF. The CDR3 nucleotides read TGTGCCAGCAGCGTGGGGGGACATAAAAAGTATTTT.

The sample holds one count of this clonotype. Since the CDR3 does not end with the conserved phenylalanine or tryptophan, this likely comes from a read error. The limits of the CDR3 on the DNA are not certain, so only TCRdb's listed CDR3 is given. This chain connects TRBV2 to TRBJ2-3; the tabulated D call, TRBD2, remains unverified against the DNA. The CDR3 totals 14 residues, both ends included. The germline V gene has CDR1 SNHLY and CDR2 FYNNEI. CDR3 sequence: CASSVAGSPEPLYG.

About this clonotype itself: One end of the junction is discordant with germline, which a read error may explain. The rearrangement links TRBV7-8 to TRBJ1-1; D unclear. The CDR3 length is 14 residues. The V gene's germline CDR1 is SGHVS and CDR2 FQNEAQ. The CDR3 spells CASSLAGGPATPYF. Here the CDR3 DNA reads TGTGCCAGCAGCTTGGCGGGAGGGCCGGCTACGCCGTATTTT.

As to this clonotype: The CDR3 carries no conserved terminal phenylalanine or tryptophan, so it likely arises from a read error. The chain is built from TRBV9 and TRBJ1-4, with D tentatively TRBD1 or TRBD2 (6 bases each). The assigned J gene may be wrong: the sequence end matches TRBJ2-2 better. Germline V CDR1 and CDR2: SGDLS, YYNGEE. This CDR3 is built from 12 residues. The CDR3 bases are TGTGCCAGCAGCGTAAGGGGGGTGGAGCTGTTTTCT. Amino acid sequence: CASSVRGVELFS.